This T cell receptor beta chain was documented in a study of shared clonotypes between healthy human individuals. Study-wide background: The study enrolled two women and a few men aged 18 to 49. Study-wide points: Among donors, the sharing of clonotypes was expected to be influenced by sequencing depth.

Looked up from germline, CDR1 is SGHKS and CDR2 is YYEKEE (reference sequence). The length of the CDR3 is 18 residues. J lost 6 bases, V lost 3 bases, and 12 bases had no gene match. The sequencing of unsorted PBMC DNA took place on ten immunoSEQ deep assay plates. Authors' analysis steps: Junction-only immunoSEQ sequences carried no quality scores, so filtering differed. Measured with immunoSEQ multiplex PCR; TCRdb has only the in-frame clones, and not every one. V and J calls and clone size are given by that table; D and trimming were obtained from the DNA. The sample holds more than 450,000 clones, approximately 79% seen once. In regard to this clone: Its antigen is unknown.

The receptor comes from a middle-aged woman in good health. Some clones in this sample may be carry-over from other donors' samples. Sample: PBMCs. The chain recombines TRBV5-5 with TRBJ2-1; the match to TRBD2 covers 13 bases. In DNA form, the CDR3 reads TGTGCCAGCAGCTCTGGGGCGGGAGGACTAGCGGGGGTCAATGAGCAGTTCTTC. Protein product: CASSSGAGGLAGVNEQFF.